The 19 T cell receptor beta chains below come from one sample, sequenced in a study of T cell repertoires in cytomegalovirus infection. A single record per CDR3 protein comes from TCRdb applying MiXCR to the reads. Here the sample spans about 490,000 distinct CDR3 sequences, 26% being singletons. The material sequenced was PBMCs. These receptor sequences come from a human donor in good health (CMV status not recorded). Some clones in this sample may be carry-over from other donors' samples.

This clonotype was seen repeatedly, ten times or more. V and J are TRBV10-3 and TRBJ1-5; 9 bases fit TRBD1. CDR3 length: 16 residues. Trimming at V came to 6 bases and at J to 0 bases, leaving 6 bases not matched to a gene. CDR1 and CDR2 (germline): ENHRY, SYGVKD. CDR3 residues: CAISRDRAYSNQPQHF. CDR3 sequence (DNA): TGTGCCATCAGCCGGGACAGGGCTTATAGCAATCAGCCCCAGCATTTT.

This clonotype was seen more than once but under ten times. J is TRBJ1-2 and V is TRBV25-1; possible D gene TRBD1, 6 bases. The CDR3 totals 16 residues. The germline CDR1 and CDR2 sequences are MGHDK and SYGVNS. V lost 0 bases, J lost 3 bases, and 14 bases lay in between. The chain's CDR3 is CASSEYGRWGHYGYTF. The CDR3 DNA is TGTGCCAGCAGTGAATATGGAAGGTGGGGGCACTATGGCTACACCTTC.

There are a few counts of this clonotype. The chain joins TRBV19 to TRBJ2-5, with 10 bases identical to TRBD2. This CDR3 region has 19 residues. The ends lost 4 bases at V and 1 base at J; junction bases unmatched: 15. Germline CDR1 and CDR2: LNHDA and SQIVND (reference sequence). CDR3 in amino acids: CASSTASGSLKKPQETQYF. The CDR3 bases are TGTGCCAGTAGTACCGCTAGCGGGAGTCTTAAAAAACCCCAAGAGACCCAGTACTTC.

There are many counts of this clonotype. This chain connects TRBV7-9 to TRBJ2-7, with D perhaps TRBD1 or TRBD2 (5 bases each). CDR1 and CDR2 (germline): SEHNR, FQNEAQ (reference sequence). The CDR3 loop spans 15 amino acids. The V and J ends lost 3 bases and 4 bases respectively, with 16 bases between them. CDR3 residues: CASSLGWGRDYEQYF. The DNA of the CDR3 is TGTGCCAGCAGCTTGGGGTGGGGCCGGGATTACGAGCAGTACTTC.

The chain combines TRBV6-2 or TRBV6-3 with TRBJ1-5; 7 positions agree with TRBD1. Per the germline V gene, CDR1 is MNHEY and CDR2 is SVGEGT. Trimming took 6 bases from V and 3 from J; bases not matched to a gene: 8. This CDR3 has 15 amino acids. The CDR3 reads CASRRGRWVNQPQHF. CDR3 coding DNA: TGTGCCAGCAGGAGGGGGCGATGGGTCAATCAGCCCCAGCATTTT.

This clonotype came up a few times. This chain connects TRBV2 to TRBJ2-7, with D maybe TRBD1 (5 bases). This CDR3 region has 13 residues. Trimming pared 9 bases from V and 3 bases from J, leaving 15 bases between. Germline CDR1 SNHLY, CDR2 FYNNEI. The DNA for the CDR3 is TGTGCCAGTCAGCCGGACAACCTCTACGAGCAGTACGTC. Amino acids: CASQPDNLYEQYV.

This clonotype was seen a handful of times. V gene TRBV6-2 or TRBV6-3 combines with J gene TRBJ2-7, with 10 bases that match TRBD1. The CDR3 has 15 amino acids. The junction had 8 bases not matched to a gene; V was cut back by 6 bases and J by 3 bases. Germline CDR1 and CDR2: MNHEY and SVGEGT. The CDR3 is CASSTAGTGDYEQYF. DNA for the CDR3: TGTGCCAGCAGCACCGCCGGGACAGGGGACTACGAGCAGTACTTC.

The V gene is TRBV11-1, the J gene TRBJ2-3, with 8 bases aligning to TRBD2. V trimming: 5 bases; J trimming: 0 bases; junction bases outside the gene matches: 7. The CDR3 length is 16 residues. In germline, CDR1 is SGHAT, CDR2 FQDESV (reference sequence). The CDR3: CASSPLTSASTDTQYF. In nucleotides, the CDR3 is TGTGCCAGCAGCCCTCTGACTAGCGCGAGCACAGATACGCAGTATTTT.

The chain carries TRBV25-1 and TRBJ1-3; 7 bases match TRBD1. Germline CDR1 reads MGHDK; CDR2 reads SYGVNS. The CDR3 contains 16 residues. V was pared by 3 bases and J by 0 bases, with 5 bases of the junction left unmatched. The CDR3 loop is CASSEGTASSGNTIYF. The CDR3 nucleotides read TGTGCCAGCAGTGAGGGGACAGCTTCCTCTGGAAACACCATATATTTT.

The CDR3 DNA sequence: TGTGCCAGCAGCTTAGGCCCCCGGAATGAGCAGTTCTTC. Amino acids: CASSLGPRNEQFF. The chain recombines TRBV7-2 with TRBJ2-1; no firm D call. V lost 1 base and J lost 7, with 8 bases in between. CDR3 length equals 13 residues. The germline V gene encodes CDR1 SGHTA and CDR2 FQGNSA.

The chain is built from TRBV7-2 and TRBJ1-1; D is uncertain. This CDR3 spans 14 amino acids. Trimming cost V 3 bases and J 1 base, with 9 bases left between them. Germline values: CDR1 SGHTA, CDR2 FQGNSA. The chain's CDR3 is CASSFGMENTEAFF. The CDR3 bases are TGTGCCAGCAGCTTTGGGATGGAGAACACTGAAGCTTTCTTT.

V and J are TRBV19 and TRBJ2-1, with 9 bases fitting TRBD2. The CDR3 loop spans 16 amino acids. V lost 7 bases and J lost 6; bases outside the gene matches: 13. Germline V gene sequence: CDR1 LNHDA, CDR2 SQIVND (reference sequence). CDR3: CASTLQGLAGFNEQFF. The DNA of the CDR3 is TGTGCCAGTACCCTTCAGGGGCTAGCGGGGTTCAATGAGCAGTTCTTC.

The chain uses TRBV28 and TRBJ1-1, with a possible D match to TRBD1 (5 bases). CDR1 MDHEN and CDR2 SYDVKM come from the germline V gene. V was clipped by 0 bases and J by 0 bases, with 11 bases between them. The CDR3 length is 16 residues. As DNA, the CDR3 is TGTGCCAGCAGTTTATGGGCAGGGATTATGAACACTGAAGCTTTCTTT. It translates to CASSLWAGIMNTEAFF.

This clonotype was found a few times. The chain is built from TRBV7-2 and TRBJ1-1; perhaps TRBD1 as D (6 bases). The germline CDR1 and CDR2 sequences are SGHTA and FQGNSA. V shed 11 bases and J shed 0 bases, with 13 bases lying between them. The CDR3 spans 13 residues. CDR3 protein: CALVGQMNTEAFF. CDR3 DNA: TGTGCCTTAGTGGGACAAATGAACACTGAAGCTTTCTTT.

This clonotype was detected many times. This chain joins TRBV6-1 and TRBJ2-3, with D possibly matching TRBD2 (7 bases). The germline CDR1 and CDR2 sequences are MNHNS and SASEGT. The CDR3 covers 15 residues. Trimming shortened V by 6 bases and J by 2 bases, and 15 bases separated the two germline ends. The CDR3 DNA reads as TGTGCCAGCAGGGGAGGGACACCATCCACAGATACGCAGTATTTT. This codes for CASRGGTPSTDTQYF.

The rearrangement links TRBV19 to TRBJ2-3, with 8 bases fitting TRBD1. CDR3 size: 15 residues. The ends lost 4 bases at V and 1 base at J; junction bases unmatched: 4. Germline assignment: CDR1 LNHDA and CDR2 SQIVND (reference sequence). The CDR3 loop is CASSNRGSRTDTQYF. CDR3 nucleotide sequence: TGTGCCAGTAGTAACAGGGGGTCCCGCACAGATACGCAGTATTTT.

This clonotype was seen at least ten times. V usage is TRBV7-2 and J usage is TRBJ1-1; D is unclear. The V end was cut by 2 bases, the J end by 5 bases, with 12 bases between. CDR1 SGHTA and CDR2 FQGNSA come from the germline V gene. The CDR3 runs to 14 residues. The CDR3: CASSLIPGQTEAFF. The CDR3 bases are TGTGCCAGCAGCTTAATACCAGGTCAAACTGAAGCTTTCTTT.

The chain's CDR3 is CASSSGPFTLTGSLNTEAFF. CDR3 sequence (DNA): TGTGCCAGCAGCTCCGGACCCTTCACGTTGACAGGGTCCCTGAACACTGAAGCTTTCTTT. The chain employs TRBV11-3 and TRBJ1-1, with 7 nucleotides matching TRBD1. The CDR3 contains 20 residues. J lost 0 bases, V lost 4 bases, and 20 bases had no gene match. Germline assignment: CDR1 SGHNT and CDR2 YENEEA. Complete variable domain (other parts from reference TRBV11-3 and TRBJ1-1): EAGVVQSPRYKIIEKKQPVAFWCNPISGHNTLYWYLQNLGQGPELLIRYENEEAVDDSQLPKDRFSAERLKGVDSTLKIQPAELGDSAVYLCASSSGPFTLTGSLNTEAFFGQGTRLTVV.

The rearrangement uses TRBV24-1 and TRBJ2-1; D possibly corresponds to TRBD2 (5 bases). Germline assignment: CDR1 KGHDR and CDR2 SFDVKD. This CDR3 has 15 amino acids. V dropped 6 bases and J dropped 2 bases, with 13 bases sitting between them. DNA of the CDR3: TGTGCCACCAGTTCTGCGGGCAGTGCCTACAATGAGCAGTTCTTC. Protein sequence: CATSSAGSAYNEQFF.